This is a list of T cell receptor beta chains from one sample in a study of T cells after yellow fever vaccination. TCRdb redid the calling of the 5' RACE reads with MiXCR, one entry per CDR3 protein. Among about 340,000 distinct CDR3 sequences listed, roughly 4% were seen once. Sequences were derived from PBMCs, sampled 5 days after the yellow fever booster vaccination. The receptors stem from a man between 18 and 29 years old who received the YFV17D yellow fever vaccine. CDR3s include the opening cysteine and the closing phenylalanine or tryptophan. A D gene is named only where the DNA matches it firmly. Expanded clones get a size class; other rows say once, few or many, or leave the size out.

J: TRBJ2-1
D: .
V: TRBV20-1
size: .
CDR3: CSAGSRVNEQFF
DNA: TGCAGTGCTGGGAGTAGGGTTAATGAGCAGTTCTTC

J: TRBJ2-3
D: .
V: TRBV4-3
size: few
CDR3: CASSQEHSDRPDTQYF
DNA: TGCGCCAGCAGCCAAGAGCATTCGGACCGCCCAGATACGCAGTATTTT

J: TRBJ1-6
D: .
V: TRBV6-5
size: few
CDR3: CASSQQENSPLHF
DNA: TGTGCCAGCAGTCAACAAGAAAATTCACCCCTCCACTTT

J: TRBJ1-1
D: TRBD1
V: TRBV20-1
size: many
CDR3: CSARDPARGLDEAFF
DNA: TGCAGTGCTAGAGACCCAGCAAGGGGGCTGGATGAAGCTTTCTTT

J: TRBJ2-3
D: .
V: TRBV29-1
size: many
CDR3: CSAFGAGGTDTQYF
DNA: TGCAGTGCCTTCGGGGCCGGGGGCACAGATACGCAGTATTTT

J: TRBJ1-5
D: TRBD1
V: TRBV28
size: .
CDR3: CAARYRDRGPFVSNQPQHF
DNA: TGTGCCGCCCGATACCGGGACAGGGGACCGTTCGTTAGCAATCAGCCCCAGCATTTT

J: TRBJ2-5
D: .
V: TRBV4-3
size: many
CDR3: CASSPIGGETQYF
DNA: TGCGCCAGCAGCCCTATCGGGGGAGAGACCCAGTACTTC

J: TRBJ2-3
D: TRBD2
V: TRBV12-3/TRBV12-4
size: .
CDR3: CASRLTRGADTQYF
DNA: TGTGCCAGCAGGTTAACGCGGGGGGCAGATACGCAGTATTTT

J: TRBJ1-2
D: .
V: TRBV12-3/TRBV12-4
size: once
CDR3: CASSLRPGRGGRRSYGYTF
DNA: TGTGCCAGCAGTTTGCGGCCGGGGCGTGGGGGGCGCCGAAGCTATGGCTACACCTTC

J: TRBJ2-2
D: .
V: TRBV7-3
size: many
CDR3: CASSPGTHGAGELFF
DNA: TGTGCCAGCAGCCCCGGGACTCACGGGGCCGGGGAGCTGTTTTTT

J: TRBJ2-1
D: .
V: TRBV5-1
size: many
CDR3: CASSLGQVNNEQFF
DNA: TGCGCCAGCAGCTTGGGACAGGTTAACAATGAGCAGTTCTTC

J: TRBJ2-3
D: TRBD1
V: TRBV29-1
size: many
CDR3: CSVGTGNFRDTQYF
DNA: TGCAGCGTTGGGACAGGGAATTTTAGAGATACGCAGTATTTT

J: TRBJ2-2
D: .
V: TRBV24-1
size: many
CDR3: CATSRDIPINTGELFF
DNA: TGTGCCACCAGCCGGGACATACCAATCAACACCGGGGAGCTGTTTTTT

J: TRBJ2-2
D: .
V: TRBV18
size: many
CDR3: CASSPPPRLGELFF
DNA: TGTGCCAGCTCACCCCCCCCCCGGCTCGGGGAGCTGTTTTTT

J: TRBJ2-5
D: TRBD2
V: TRBV6-5
size: few
CDR3: CASSRRGVQETQYF
DNA: TGTGCCAGCAGCCGCCGGGGGGTCCAAGAGACCCAGTACTTC

J: TRBJ2-1
D: .
V: TRBV12-3/TRBV12-4
size: many
CDR3: CASSPRGYEQFF
DNA: TGTGCCAGCAGTCCCCGGGGGTATGAGCAGTTCTTC

J: TRBJ1-1
D: .
V: TRBV6-5
size: many
CDR3: CASSYGGLLNTEAFF
DNA: TGTGCCAGCAGTTATGGGGGCCTATTGAACACTGAAGCTTTCTTT

J: TRBJ1-6
D: .
V: TRBV7-2
size: .
CDR3: CASSLRLGARSRNSPLHF
DNA: TGTGCCAGCAGCTTAAGGTTGGGGGCCCGCTCTCGTAATTCACCCCTCCACTTT

J: TRBJ2-1
D: .
V: TRBV28
size: .
CDR3: CASSLRTHSYNEQFF
DNA: TGTGCCAGCAGTTTACGCACCCACTCCTACAATGAGCAGTTCTTC

J: TRBJ1-5
D: .
V: TRBV7-8
size: .
CDR3: CASSLGARPNQPQHF
DNA: TGTGCCAGCAGCTTAGGGGCGAGACCCAATCAGCCCCAGCATTTT

J: TRBJ2-1
D: TRBD2
V: TRBV5-1
size: many
CDR3: CASSSLAGGDNEQFF
DNA: TGCGCCAGCAGCTCACTAGCGGGGGGGGACAATGAGCAGTTCTTC

J: TRBJ1-5
D: .
V: TRBV9
size: .
CDR3: CASKKGGLEPQHF
DNA: TGTGCCAGCAAAAAAGGGGGTCTCGAGCCCCAGCATTTT

J: TRBJ1-5
D: .
V: TRBV20-1
size: .
CDR3: CSARELSGGFRYSNQPQHF
DNA: TGCAGTGCTAGAGAATTGTCGGGGGGATTTAGGTATAGCAATCAGCCCCAGCATTTT

J: TRBJ2-3
D: TRBD2
V: TRBV4-2
size: few
CDR3: CASSQDRVAGFTDTQYF
DNA: TGTGCCAGCAGCCAAGATCGGGTAGCGGGTTTCACAGATACGCAGTATTTT

J: TRBJ2-1
D: TRBD2
V: TRBV5-1
size: .
CDR3: CASSGILAGGVNEQFF
DNA: TGCGCCAGCAGCGGGATCCTAGCGGGGGGCGTCAATGAGCAGTTCTTC

J: TRBJ1-2
D: .
V: TRBV5-4
size: many
CDR3: CASSLQGANYGYTF
DNA: TGTGCCAGCAGCTTGCAGGGAGCTAACTATGGCTACACCTTC

J: TRBJ1-5
D: .
V: TRBV19
size: few
CDR3: CASSMRGGANQPQHF
DNA: TGTGCCAGTAGTATGCGGGGAGGTGCCAATCAGCCCCAGCATTTT

J: TRBJ1-1
D: .
V: TRBV20-1
size: few
CDR3: CSARPTYSLNTEAFF
DNA: TGCAGTGCTAGACCTACGTACAGCTTGAACACTGAAGCTTTCTTT

J: TRBJ2-3
D: .
V: TRBV12-3/TRBV12-4
size: .
CDR3: CASSLGGDFGTDTQYF
DNA: TGTGCCAGCAGCCTGGGTGGGGATTTTGGCACAGATACGCAGTATTTT

J: TRBJ1-6
D: .
V: TRBV4-1
size: .
CDR3: CASSLGRYNSPLHF
DNA: TGCGCCAGCAGCCTCGGACGGTATAATTCACCCCTCCACTTT

J: TRBJ1-6
D: TRBD1
V: TRBV5-1
size: many
CDR3: CASSPGQGGSPLHF
DNA: TGCGCCAGCAGCCCCGGACAGGGTGGATCACCCCTCCACTTT

J: TRBJ2-1
D: .
V: TRBV6-4
size: many
CDR3: CASSPGVANEQFF
DNA: TGTGCCAGCAGCCCGGGTGTCGCCAATGAGCAGTTCTTC

J: TRBJ1-1
D: TRBD1
V: TRBV5-1
size: .
CDR3: CASSPWDRVTEAFF
DNA: TGCGCCAGCAGCCCCTGGGACAGGGTTACTGAAGCTTTCTTT

J: TRBJ2-4
D: TRBD1
V: TRBV7-2
size: .
CDR3: CASSQAGTVGNIQYF
DNA: TGTGCCAGCAGCCAAGCCGGGACAGTGGGAAACATTCAGTACTTC

J: TRBJ1-4
D: .
V: TRBV6-2/TRBV6-3
size: .
CDR3: CASSRDGGREKLFF
DNA: TGTGCCAGCAGTCGCGACGGAGGGCGCGAAAAACTGTTTTTT

J: TRBJ2-5
D: TRBD2
V: TRBV20-1
size: few
CDR3: CSAGGLQRGQQTQYF
DNA: TGCAGTGCTGGGGGGCTCCAGCGGGGGCAACAGACCCAGTACTTC

J: TRBJ2-1
D: .
V: TRBV6-6
size: .
CDR3: CASTHGVQVEQFF
DNA: TGTGCCAGCACCCACGGGGTTCAGGTTGAGCAGTTCTTC

J: TRBJ1-5
D: .
V: TRBV20-1
size: few
CDR3: CSARSYGNQPQHF
DNA: TGCAGTGCTAGGTCCTATGGCAATCAGCCCCAGCATTTT

J: TRBJ2-7
D: .
V: TRBV20-1
size: few
CDR3: CSAGDRGLYEQYF
DNA: TGCAGTGCCGGGGATCGGGGGCTATACGAGCAGTACTTC

J: TRBJ2-3
D: .
V: TRBV5-1
size: few
CDR3: CASSGGLNTDTQYF
DNA: TGCGCCAGCAGCGGGGGACTCAACACAGATACGCAGTATTTT

J: TRBJ2-3
D: TRBD2
V: TRBV7-2
size: few
CDR3: CASSYRVSGGAGDTQYF
DNA: TGTGCCAGCAGTTATAGAGTCAGCGGGGGGGCCGGAGATACGCAGTATTTT

J: TRBJ1-2
D: .
V: TRBV9
size: many
CDR3: CASSPMARAAYGYTF
DNA: TGTGCCAGCAGCCCGATGGCCAGGGCGGCCTATGGCTACACCTTC

J: TRBJ1-1
D: .
V: TRBV5-1
size: few
CDR3: CASSNGQMNTEAFF
DNA: TGCGCCAGCAGTAACGGACAGATGAACACTGAAGCTTTCTTT

J: TRBJ2-2
D: TRBD1
V: TRBV9
size: many
CDR3: CASSVVGQGANTGELFF
DNA: TGTGCCAGCAGCGTAGTAGGGCAGGGGGCGAACACCGGGGAGCTGTTTTTT

J: TRBJ2-1
D: .
V: TRBV4-3
size: .
CDR3: CASSQGGGPLNEQFF
DNA: TGCGCCAGCAGCCAAGGCGGGGGCCCCTTAAATGAGCAGTTCTTC

J: TRBJ2-1
D: .
V: TRBV5-1
size: .
CDR3: CASSLAGPGSYNEQFF
DNA: TGCGCCAGCAGCTTGGCCGGGCCCGGCTCCTACAATGAGCAGTTCTTC

J: TRBJ2-1
D: TRBD2
V: TRBV11-2
size: few
CDR3: CASSSLRGKLAGVPYNEQFF
DNA: TGTGCCAGCAGCAGCTTAAGAGGGAAACTAGCGGGGGTTCCATACAATGAGCAGTTCTTC

J: TRBJ2-3
D: .
V: TRBV5-5
size: many
CDR3: CASSLVSGTQYF
DNA: TGTGCCAGCAGTCTCGTATCGGGTACGCAGTATTTT

J: TRBJ2-4
D: TRBD1
V: TRBV15
size: many
CDR3: CATSSLFSGTGGDIQYF
DNA: TGTGCCACCAGCAGTTTATTTTCAGGAACAGGGGGTGACATTCAGTACTTC

J: TRBJ2-3
D: .
V: TRBV15
size: many
CDR3: CATSNGADTQYF
DNA: TGTGCCACCAGCAATGGGGCAGATACGCAGTATTTT

J: TRBJ2-4
D: TRBD1
V: TRBV19
size: .
CDR3: CASSTTGILIQYF
DNA: TGTGCCAGTAGTACGACAGGGATACTCATTCAGTACTTC

J: TRBJ1-4
D: .
V: TRBV7-2
size: .
CDR3: CASSTLTNEKLFF
DNA: TGTGCCAGCAGCACCCTAACTAATGAAAAACTGTTTTTT

J: TRBJ1-2
D: .
V: TRBV4-2
size: few
CDR3: CASSQDPGTDYGYTF
DNA: TGTGCCAGCAGCCAAGATCCCGGGACCGACTATGGCTACACCTTC

J: TRBJ1-5
D: .
V: TRBV6-2/TRBV6-3
size: few
CDR3: CASSWTDHQPQHF
DNA: TGTGCCAGCAGTTGGACAGACCATCAGCCCCAGCATTTT

J: TRBJ1-1
D: .
V: TRBV6-1
size: .
CDR3: CASGWGHANTEAFF
DNA: TGTGCGTCGGGGTGGGGACACGCCAACACTGAAGCTTTCTTT

J: TRBJ2-1
D: .
V: TRBV10-3
size: few
CDR3: CATTLGTYNEQFF
DNA: TGTGCCACAACCCTTGGGACCTACAATGAGCAGTTCTTC

J: TRBJ2-5
D: TRBD2
V: TRBV7-6
size: many
CDR3: CASRWDSGGQETQYF
DNA: TGTGCCAGCAGATGGGATTCGGGGGGGCAAGAGACCCAGTACTTC

J: TRBJ1-1
D: .
V: TRBV6-5
size: few
CDR3: CASSISTGPRMNTEAFF
DNA: TGTGCCAGCAGTATTTCCACAGGGCCACGGATGAACACTGAAGCTTTCTTT